Shown below are 22 T cell receptor beta chains from a single sample sequenced in a study of T cells in Graves' hyperthyroidism and ophthalmopathy. Regions amplified from RNA transcripts were the TCR beta CDR3 regions. In the first-round RT-PCR of the TCR CDR3, the HTBI primer set was used. Via MiXCR, TCRdb re-called the multiplex PCR reads, giving one row per CDR3 protein. Among about 400,000 distinct CDR3 sequences listed, around 16% were seen once. Sequenced material: blood. All receptors derive from a woman between 18 and 29 years old with Graves' hyperthyroidism that later progressed to Graves' ophthalmopathy.

The chain couples TRBV20-1 to TRBJ1-1; possibly TRBD1 for D (5 bases). The ends were cut back, 2 bases at V and 5 bases at J, with 12 bases in the middle. CDR3 size: 13 residues. Per the germline V gene, CDR1 is DFQATT and CDR2 is SNEGSKA (reference sequence). The CDR3 DNA sequence: TGCAGTGCTAGACAGGGTTCGCGGACTGAAGCTTTCTTT. It codes for CSARQGSRTEAFF.

J is TRBJ2-2 and V is TRBV7-2; TRBD1 matches 9 bases. CDR3 length: 15 residues. The trim removed 5 bases at V and 8 bases at J, leaving 9 bases unmatched. Germline lookup yields CDR1 SGHTA and CDR2 FQGNSA. CDR3 loop: CASSARDRAQGELFF. CDR3 sequence (DNA): TGTGCCAGCAGCGCCCGGGACAGGGCCCAAGGGGAGCTGTTTTTT.

In this sample, this clonotype turned up once. The chain combines TRBV4-3 with TRBJ1-3; D gene unclear. Trimming removed 0 bases from V and 0 bases from J, with 6 bases in between. This CDR3 comprises 15 residues. CDR1 LGHNA and CDR2 YSLEER come from the germline V gene. DNA for the CDR3: TGCGCCAGCAGCCAAGATATCGGCTCTGGAAACACCATATATTTT. Translating gives CASSQDIGSGNTIYF.

This clonotype was observed at least ten times. The gene calls are TRBV20-1 and TRBJ1-2; possible D gene TRBD1, 5 bases. Trimming removed 3 bases at V and 3 bases at J, with 11 bases between. CDR3 length: 13 residues. Germline V gene lookup returns CDR1 DFQATT and CDR2 SNEGSKA (reference sequence). CDR3 residues: CSASGQGDYGYTF. CDR3 nucleotides: TGCAGTGCTAGCGGTCAGGGAGACTATGGCTACACCTTC.

A note on this clonotype: A read error may explain this, as a much larger clone is one base away. V and J are TRBV2 and TRBJ2-2; no clear D. CDR1 is SNHLY and CDR2 is FYNNEI in the germline V gene. CDR3 size: 14 residues. The CDR3 DNA reads TGTACCAGCAGTCAATCGACCTTCACCGGGGAGCTGTTTTTT. Protein sequence: CTSSQSTFTGELFF.

This clonotype was seen many times. This chain links TRBV10-3 with TRBJ1-1; TRBD1 agrees at 9 bases. J was trimmed by 1 base and V by 11 bases; bases with no gene match: 5. The germline V gene encodes CDR1 ENHRY and CDR2 SYGVKD. This CDR3 region has 13 residues. The CDR3 spells CASGGQGNTEAFF. CDR3 DNA: TGTGCCTCTGGGGGACAGGGGAACACTGAAGCTTTCTTT.

The genes are TRBV30 and TRBJ2-2; D gene uncertain. The ends were cut back, 2 bases at V and 7 bases at J, with 5 bases in the middle. This CDR3 spans 11 amino acids. Germline-derived CDR1 and CDR2 are GTSNPN and SVGIG (reference sequence). The CDR3 region has the DNA TGTGCCTGGAGTCGGATCGGGGAGCTGTTTTTT. Translation gives CAWSRIGELFF.

The chain links TRBV19 to TRBJ1-4, with D unresolved. The CDR3 is 15 residues long. Trimming took 5 bases from V and 8 from J, leaving 18 bases between them. CDR1 and CDR2 from the germline V gene are LNHDA and SQIVND (reference sequence). The CDR3 region is CASSVLQPAEEKLFF. The CDR3 coding sequence is TGTGCCAGTAGTGTCCTCCAGCCGGCAGAGGAAAAACTGTTTTTT.

This clonotype has a count of ten or more. This chain uses TRBV11-2 with TRBJ2-1; possibly TRBD1 for D (5 bases). CDR3 length: 15 residues. In germline, CDR1 is SGHAT, CDR2 FQNNGV. Trimming took off 1 base at V and 7 bases at J, with 14 bases between the two ends. The CDR3 spells CASSLARGPLNEQFF. The CDR3 region has the DNA TGTGCCAGCAGCTTAGCTAGGGGCCCTCTAAATGAGCAGTTCTTC.

The chain couples TRBV29-1 to TRBJ2-1; D is undetermined. Germline V lookup: CDR1 SQVTM, CDR2 ANQGSEA. Between the trimmed V and J ends, which lost 1 base and 0 bases, there was a span of 10 bases. The CDR3 totals 15 residues. CDR3 coding DNA: TGCAGCGTTGAAGTTGTCAGGAGCTCCTACAATGAGCAGTTCTTC. It yields the protein CSVEVVRSSYNEQFF.

There are a few counts of this clonotype. This rearrangement joins TRBV6-2 or TRBV6-3 to TRBJ2-7; D is possibly TRBD1 (6 bases). The CDR3 runs 14 residues. The germline CDR1 and CDR2 sequences are MNHEY and SVGEGT. Trimming shortened V by 7 bases and J by 2 bases, and 15 bases separated the two germline ends. The CDR3 region is CASIKGQNPYEQYF. The CDR3 coding sequence is TGTGCCAGCATTAAAGGACAGAATCCCTACGAGCAGTACTTC.

The CDR3 protein is CATHGTGNTGELFF. Written as DNA, the CDR3 is TGTGCCACCCACGGGACAGGGAACACCGGGGAGCTGTTTTTT. The J gene is TRBJ2-2, the V gene TRBV10-3; 8 bases align to TRBD1. Trimming took 10 bases from V and 1 from J; bases not matched to a gene: 5. The CDR3 extends over 14 amino acids. Per the germline V gene, CDR1 is ENHRY and CDR2 is SYGVKD.

V usage is TRBV28 and J usage is TRBJ2-7; TRBD1 is a possible D gene (6 bases). The CDR3 spans 19 residues. V was pared by 8 bases and J by 3 bases, with 32 bases between. The germline CDR1 and CDR2 sequences are MDHEN and SYDVKM. The CDR3 region is CASSPVGRGPPQGYYEQYF. The CDR3, as DNA: TGTGCCAGCTCGCCGGTGGGCAGGGGACCCCCACAAGGCTACTACGAGCAGTACTTC.

This clonotype showed up many times. V gene TRBV6-1 combines with J gene TRBJ2-5; perhaps TRBD1 as D (5 bases). Per the germline V gene, CDR1 is MNHNS and CDR2 is SASEGT. The CDR3 runs to 19 residues. V was trimmed by 3 bases and J by 2 bases, leaving 25 bases between them. The CDR3 sequence is CASSERKNAGFAVQETQYF. CDR3 DNA: TGTGCCAGCAGTGAGAGGAAGAACGCAGGGTTTGCCGTTCAAGAGACCCAGTACTTC.

Note on this clonotype: A much more abundant neighbour one base away suggests this may be a read error. The chain recombines TRBV28 with TRBJ2-3; 9 bases map to TRBD2. CDR3 size: 17 residues. Germline V gene sequence: CDR1 MDHEN, CDR2 SYDVKM. The CDR3: CASSLWLAGTSTGTQYF. The CDR3 bases are TGTGCCAGCAGTTTATGGCTAGCGGGGACTAGCACAGGTACGCAGTATTTT.

This clonotype came up a few times. The V and J genes are TRBV12-3 or TRBV12-4 and TRBJ1-3; D is undetermined. With 1 base removed from V and 0 bases from J, the gap between germline ends came to 13 bases. The CDR3 has 17 residues. CDR3 sequence reads: CASSLVLGFDSGNTIYF. The CDR3 DNA reads as TGTGCCAGCAGTTTAGTGCTTGGGTTCGACTCTGGAAACACCATATATTTT.

This clonotype was detected ten times or more. The chain couples TRBV20-1 to TRBJ2-7; TRBD2 matches at 7 bases. J was trimmed by 7 bases and V by 0 bases; bases with no gene match: 9. The CDR3 has 14 residues. Germline V gives CDR1 DFQATT, CDR2 SNEGSKA (reference sequence). The CDR3 DNA sequence: TGCAGTGCTAGAGAGTTAGCGGGCTTGAGTGAGCAGTACTTC. This gives the protein CSARELAGLSEQYF.

About this clonotype itself: One junction end does not reproduce the germline sequence, and a read error may be involved. This chain uses TRBV30 with TRBJ1-4, with no clear D. The length of the CDR3 is 16 residues. The germline CDR1 and CDR2 sequences are GTSNPN and SVGIG (reference sequence). The CDR3 region is CALRLLSGRTNEKLLF. The CDR3 coding sequence is TGTGCCTTGAGACTATTAAGCGGTCGGACTAATGAAAAACTGCTTTTT.

This clonotype was recorded at least ten times. The genes are TRBV20-1 and TRBJ2-7; 14 nucleotides agree with TRBD2. Trimming cost V 1 base and J 4 bases; bases outside gene matches: 6. CDR3 size: 16 residues. CDR1 and CDR2 (germline): DFQATT, SNEGSKA (reference sequence). CDR3 bases: TGCAGTGCTAGAGGACTAGCGGGAGGGCCGATTTACGAGCAGTACTTC. Its protein is CSARGLAGGPIYEQYF.

This clonotype was observed a few times. CDR3 protein: CASRRAGDTEAFF. The CDR3 nucleotides are TGTGCCAGCAGGCGAGCAGGGGACACTGAAGCTTTCTTT. V usage is TRBV5-5 and J usage is TRBJ1-1; D may be TRBD1 (6 bases). This CDR3 spans 13 amino acids. V was shortened by 5 bases and J by 3 bases, with 11 bases between the two germline ends. From germline, CDR1 is SGHKS and CDR2 YYEKEE (reference sequence).

This clonotype was counted at least ten times. The chain carries TRBV5-1 and TRBJ1-1; the D gene is possibly TRBD1 (5 bases). V shed 4 bases and J shed 0 bases, with 10 bases lying between them. Germline values: CDR1 SGHRS, CDR2 YFSETQ. This CDR3 region has 14 residues. DNA of the CDR3: TGCGCCAGCAGCACCAGACAGATGAACACTGAAGCTTTCTTT. Its translation: CASSTRQMNTEAFF.

This clonotype was detected many times. Here the CDR3 DNA reads TGCAGTGCCACCGTCGGTATGGTATCGGATACGCAGTATTTT. Its translation: CSATVGMVSDTQYF. The rearrangement uses TRBV20-1 and TRBJ2-3; D gene ambiguous. Trimming removed 6 bases from V and 6 bases from J, with 19 bases in between. The CDR3 runs to 14 residues. Germline assignment: CDR1 DFQATT and CDR2 SNEGSKA (reference sequence).